The clone carrying this TCR beta chain was counted only a few times. Its antigen is as yet unknown. After 5'RACE with constant-segment primers, TCR alpha and TCR beta cDNA libraries carrying sample barcodes and UMIs were obtained. TCRdb reprocessed the 5' RACE reads via MiXCR and lists one record per CDR3 protein. The sample records 550,000 to 650,000 distinct CDR3 sequences, 15% to 20% being singletons. This specimen belongs to a study of T-cell memory formation after mild COVID-19. At the level of the study: TCR clusters showed largely donor specificity.

Study observations and caveats: The study found contracting CD4+ clones mainly in CM and EM and contracting CD8+ clones in EMRA. Detection of some responders pre-infection suggested pre-existing cross-reactive memory T cells participated.

Input material: PBMCs or a T cell subset sorted from them (not recorded which). This TCR came from an adult woman who had mild COVID-19 (a few samples of this study predate the infection). Cell type and time point are not known.

In DNA form, the CDR3 reads TGTGCCAGCAGTCCCTCTACAGGCCCCGGGGGAACCGGGGAGCTGTTTTTT. Translated, it gives CASSPSTGPGGTGELFF. The rearrangement uses TRBV27 and TRBJ2-2, with D perhaps TRBD2 (6 bases). V was trimmed by 5 bases and J by 5 bases, leaving 21 bases between them. This CDR3 has 17 amino acids. Germline CDR1 and CDR2: MNHEY and SMNVEV (reference sequence).